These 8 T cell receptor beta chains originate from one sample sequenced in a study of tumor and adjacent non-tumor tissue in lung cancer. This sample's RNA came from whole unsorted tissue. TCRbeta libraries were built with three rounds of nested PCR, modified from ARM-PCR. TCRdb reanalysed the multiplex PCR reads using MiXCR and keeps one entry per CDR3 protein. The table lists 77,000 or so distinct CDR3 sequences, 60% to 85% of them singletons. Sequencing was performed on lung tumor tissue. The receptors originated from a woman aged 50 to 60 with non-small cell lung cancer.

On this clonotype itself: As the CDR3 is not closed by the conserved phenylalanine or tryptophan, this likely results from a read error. CDR3 amino acids: CASNLSPGAGGLDEQFL. The CDR3 coding sequence is TGTGCCAGCAACTTATCTCCAGGCGCGGGAGGGCTGGATGAGCAGTTCTTA. The rearrangement joins TRBV7-9 to TRBJ2-1; TRBD2 matches 9 bases. The CDR3 loop spans 17 amino acids. Germline V CDR1 and CDR2: SEHNR, FQNEAQ (reference sequence).

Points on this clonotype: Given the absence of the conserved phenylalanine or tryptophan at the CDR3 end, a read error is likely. CDR3 in DNA: TGCGCCGGCAGCTTGATAACCCGGGATACGCAGTATATT. Translated: CAGSLITRDTQYI. The V call is TRBV11-2, the J call TRBJ2-3; D is ambiguous. CDR1 SGHAT and CDR2 FQNNGV come from the germline V gene. The CDR3 is 13 amino acids.

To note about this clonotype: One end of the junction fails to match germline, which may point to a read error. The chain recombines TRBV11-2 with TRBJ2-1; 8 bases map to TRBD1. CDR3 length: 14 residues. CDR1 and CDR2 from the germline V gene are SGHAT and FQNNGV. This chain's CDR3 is CPSSRTGTDNEQIF. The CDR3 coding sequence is TGTCCCAGCAGCCGGACAGGGACCGACAATGAGCAGATCTTC.

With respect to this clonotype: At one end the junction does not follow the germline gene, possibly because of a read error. CDR3 residues: CANSSTGEGGIQCF. The CDR3 nucleotides are TGTGCCAACAGCTCAACAGGGGAAGGGGGCATTCAATGCTTC. The chain joins TRBV11-3 to TRBJ2-4; 7 nucleotides line up with TRBD1. Germline V gene sequence: CDR1 SGHNT, CDR2 YENEEA. The CDR3 consists of 14 residues.

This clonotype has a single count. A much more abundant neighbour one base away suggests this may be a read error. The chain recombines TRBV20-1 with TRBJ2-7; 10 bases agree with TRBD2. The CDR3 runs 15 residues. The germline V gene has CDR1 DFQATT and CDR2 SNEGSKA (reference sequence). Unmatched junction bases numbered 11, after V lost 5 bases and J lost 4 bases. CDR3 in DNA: TGCAGTGCTCCCCGGACTAGCGGAGCCTCGTACGAGCAGTACTTC. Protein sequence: CSAPRTSGASYEQYF.

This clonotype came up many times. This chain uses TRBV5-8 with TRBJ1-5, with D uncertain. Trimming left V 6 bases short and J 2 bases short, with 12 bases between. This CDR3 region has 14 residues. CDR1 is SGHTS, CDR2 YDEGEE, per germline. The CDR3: CASNRRGRNQPQHF. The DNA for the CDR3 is TGTGCCAGCAATCGTAGAGGCCGCAATCAGCCCCAGCATTTT.

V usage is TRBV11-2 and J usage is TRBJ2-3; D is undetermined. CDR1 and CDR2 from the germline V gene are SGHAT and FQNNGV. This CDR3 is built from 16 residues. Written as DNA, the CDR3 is TGTACCATCAGCTTAGGTGTAAGGATTGAGACAGATACGCAGTATTTT. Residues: CTISLGVRIETDTQYF.

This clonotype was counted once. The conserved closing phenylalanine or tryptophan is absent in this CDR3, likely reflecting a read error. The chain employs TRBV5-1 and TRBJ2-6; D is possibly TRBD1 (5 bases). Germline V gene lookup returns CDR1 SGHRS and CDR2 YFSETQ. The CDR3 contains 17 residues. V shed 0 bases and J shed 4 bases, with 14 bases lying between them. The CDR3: CASSLEQGGIGANVLTL. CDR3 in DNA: TGCGCCAGCAGCTTGGAGCAGGGTGGGATAGGGGCCAACGTCCTGACTCTC.